This TCR beta chain was observed in a study of blood T cell repertoires in COVID-19. Whole-study context: The United States, Italy and Spain supplied acute and convalescent COVID-19 samples. In each case, the material was cDNA or gDNA derived from T cells, B-cell-depleted T cells, or PBMCs.

Trimming cost V 1 base and J 4 bases; bases outside gene matches: 13. Germline-derived CDR1 and CDR2 are MDHEN and SYDVKM. This CDR3 comprises 19 residues. Study members were between roughly 18 and 100 years old and lived in approximately 25 US regions. In the authors' workflow: It was from reference gene primer amplification that nucleated cell counts were estimated. Method: immunoSEQ multiplex PCR; TCRdb's copy keeps in-frame clones and lacks some. That table furnishes V, J and clone size, whereas the DNA furnished D and trimming. Among roughly 250,000 clones, around 87% were seen once, and the ten largest hold about 6%. This clone was detected a few times.

Sequencing was carried out using PBMCs or T cells enriched from blood (not recorded which). The TCR comes from a woman aged 25 to 39 with acute COVID-19. V is TRBV28 and J is TRBJ1-6, with TRBD1 matching 7 bases. The CDR3 protein is CASSLSPRKGGDYNSPLHF. As DNA, the CDR3 is TGTGCCAGCAGTTTATCTCCTCGTAAAGGGGGCGATTATAATTCACCCCTCCACTTT.